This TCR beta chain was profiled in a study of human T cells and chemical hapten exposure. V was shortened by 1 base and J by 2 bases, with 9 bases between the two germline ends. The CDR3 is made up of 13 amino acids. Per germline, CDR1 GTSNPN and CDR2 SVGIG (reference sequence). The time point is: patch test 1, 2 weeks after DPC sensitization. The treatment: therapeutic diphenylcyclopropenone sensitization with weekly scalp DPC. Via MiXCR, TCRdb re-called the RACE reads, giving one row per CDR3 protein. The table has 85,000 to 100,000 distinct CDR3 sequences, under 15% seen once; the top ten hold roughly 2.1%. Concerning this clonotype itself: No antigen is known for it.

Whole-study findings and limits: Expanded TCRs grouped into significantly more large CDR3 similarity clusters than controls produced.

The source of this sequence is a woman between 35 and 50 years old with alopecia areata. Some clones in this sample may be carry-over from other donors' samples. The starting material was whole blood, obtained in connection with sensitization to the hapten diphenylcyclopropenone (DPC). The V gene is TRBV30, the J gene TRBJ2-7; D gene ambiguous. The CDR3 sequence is CAWSDGPAYEQYF. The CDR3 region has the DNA TGTGCCTGGAGTGATGGGCCAGCCTACGAGCAGTACTTC.